Below are 15 T cell receptor beta chains sequenced from a single sample in a study of T cells after yellow fever vaccination. Via MiXCR, TCRdb re-called the 5' RACE reads, giving one row per CDR3 protein. Of approximately 550,000 distinct CDR3 sequences in the sample, 13% were seen once. The input for sequencing was PBMCs, taken on the day of the yellow fever booster vaccination. These receptors all come from a man aged 25 to 40 who received the YFV17D yellow fever vaccine.

With respect to this clonotype: Germline and junction disagree at one end, which may indicate a read error. The CDR3 loop reads CASRQQAGSEANVLTF. CDR3 in DNA: TGCGCCAGCAGACAACAAGCCGGCTCTGAGGCCAACGTCCTGACTTTC. The chain couples TRBV5-1 to TRBJ2-6; D is uncertain. This CDR3 region has 16 residues. Germline assignment: CDR1 SGHRS and CDR2 YFSETQ.

This clonotype was counted only a few times. The V and J genes are TRBV29-1 and TRBJ2-7; D tentatively fits TRBD1 or TRBD2 (7 bases each). In germline, CDR1 is SQVTM, CDR2 ANQGSEA. V shed 7 bases and J shed 2 bases, with 15 bases lying between them. The length of the CDR3 is 13 residues. CDR3 sequence reads: CSAAPGGAYEQYF. In DNA, the CDR3 is TGCAGCGCCGCCCCAGGGGGGGCCTACGAGCAGTACTTC.

The J gene is TRBJ2-3, the V gene TRBV6-1, with D uncertain. Deletions cut 5 bases from V and 0 bases from J, with 12 bases between. This CDR3 comprises 15 residues. Germline CDR1 is MNHNS and CDR2 is SASEGT. CDR3 nucleotide sequence: TGTGCCAGCAGTAAACTACAAGCTAGCACAGATACGCAGTATTTT. Its translation: CASSKLQASTDTQYF.

This clonotype has only a few counts. The J gene is TRBJ1-2, the V gene TRBV12-3 or TRBV12-4, with unresolved D. CDR3 size: 12 residues. The ends were cut back, 8 bases at V and 4 bases at J, with 11 bases in the middle. CDR3: CASGGLGYGYTF. CDR3 in DNA: TGTGCCAGCGGCGGGTTGGGCTATGGCTACACCTTC.

This clonotype was seen only a few times. This rearrangement joins TRBV28 to TRBJ2-5; D gene uncertain. V was clipped by 3 bases and J by 5 bases, with 7 bases between them. This CDR3 has 12 amino acids. CDR1 and CDR2 (germline): MDHEN, SYDVKM. CDR3 region: CASSFPFETQYF. The CDR3 coding sequence is TGTGCCAGCAGTTTCCCCTTTGAGACCCAGTACTTC.

The chain recombines TRBV5-1 with TRBJ2-5; TRBD2 aligns across 12 bases. The germline gives CDR1 SGHRS, CDR2 YFSETQ. The V and J ends lost 2 bases and 4 bases, in that order; junction bases with no gene match: 9. The CDR3 runs 17 residues. The CDR3 coding sequence is TGCGCCAGCAGCTTAGCACTAGCGGGAGGCCCCTCAGAGACCCAGTACTTC. The encoded protein is CASSLALAGGPSETQYF.

This rearrangement joins TRBV18 to TRBJ2-4, with D possibly matching TRBD1 (6 bases). Germline V gives CDR1 KGHSH, CDR2 LQKENI. Trimming removed 0 bases from V and 9 bases from J, with 18 bases in between. The CDR3 extends over 16 amino acids. This chain's CDR3 is CASSPPNREKGGIQYF. In DNA form, the CDR3 reads TGTGCCAGCTCACCACCGAACAGGGAAAAGGGTGGCATTCAGTACTTC.

The chain recombines TRBV12-3 or TRBV12-4 with TRBJ2-1; 13 bases are shared with TRBD2. The trim removed 6 bases at V and 3 bases at J, leaving 5 bases unmatched. The CDR3 is 16 residues long. Written as DNA, the CDR3 is TGTGCCAGCAGCCCGGGACTAGCGGGACTCTACAATGAGCAGTTCTTC. Translation gives CASSPGLAGLYNEQFF.

The chain has TRBV20-1 and TRBJ2-5; 7 positions match TRBD1. The germline V gene encodes CDR1 DFQATT and CDR2 SNEGSKA (reference sequence). The CDR3 contains 13 residues. The V segment lost 5 bases and the J segment 5 bases; nucleotides outside the gene matches: 8. CDR3 nucleotide sequence: TGCAGTGCTGGCCTAGGGACAGTGGAGACCCAGTACTTC. It translates to CSAGLGTVETQYF.

This chain connects TRBV18 to TRBJ1-5; TRBD1 matches at 7 bases. Germline V gives CDR1 KGHSH, CDR2 LQKENI. Unmatched junction bases numbered 0, after V lost 3 bases and J lost 4 bases. The CDR3 has 13 amino acids. CDR3 sequence: CASSPGQNQPQHF. For the CDR3, the DNA is TGTGCCAGCTCACCGGGACAGAATCAGCCCCAGCATTTT.

V gene TRBV4-3 combines with J gene TRBJ2-1, with D perhaps matching TRBD1 or TRBD2 (6 bases each). Germline V gene data show CDR1 as LGHNA and CDR2 as YSLEER. With 2 bases removed from V and 7 bases from J, the gap between germline ends came to 21 bases. The CDR3 runs 17 residues. CDR3 residues: CASSQKDAGTQQNEQFF. The CDR3 DNA is TGCGCCAGCAGCCAAAAGGATGCGGGGACACAACAAAATGAGCAGTTCTTC.

There are a few counts of this clonotype. This chain uses TRBV7-2 with TRBJ2-7; 8 nucleotides line up with TRBD2. J was trimmed by 4 bases and V by 5 bases; bases with no gene match: 13. Germline CDR1 reads SGHTA; CDR2 reads FQGNSA. This CDR3 region has 16 residues. The CDR3 reads CASSQTPGGGTYEQYF. CDR3 in DNA: TGTGCCAGCAGCCAAACTCCGGGCGGGGGGACATACGAGCAGTACTTC.

The V call is TRBV25-1, the J call TRBJ2-5; 9 positions match TRBD1. Trimming at V came to 8 bases and at J to 4 bases, leaving 11 bases not matched to a gene. Germline CDR1 is MGHDK and CDR2 is SYGVNS. The CDR3 loop spans 15 amino acids. The CDR3 DNA follows: TGTGCCAGCGCCCTTGGGGACAGGGTAGGAGAGACCCAGTACTTC. Translation: CASALGDRVGETQYF.

The V call is TRBV18, the J call TRBJ2-7; a weak D match, TRBD1 (6 bases). Trimming cost V 9 bases and J 4 bases, with 16 bases left between them. The CDR3 is made up of 13 amino acids. Germline V lookup: CDR1 KGHSH, CDR2 LQKENI. The CDR3 region is CASSDQQGYEQYF. For the CDR3, the DNA is TGTGCCAGTTCTGACCAGCAGGGGTACGAGCAGTACTTC.

V gene TRBV5-4 combines with J gene TRBJ1-2; 8 nucleotides align to TRBD1. J lost 2 bases, V lost 0 bases, and 3 bases had no gene match. Germline CDR1 is SGHNT and CDR2 is YYREEE (reference sequence). The CDR3 covers 15 residues. This CDR3 reads CASSLDWTGNYGYTF. The CDR3 DNA reads as TGTGCCAGCAGCTTGGATTGGACAGGGAACTATGGCTACACCTTC.